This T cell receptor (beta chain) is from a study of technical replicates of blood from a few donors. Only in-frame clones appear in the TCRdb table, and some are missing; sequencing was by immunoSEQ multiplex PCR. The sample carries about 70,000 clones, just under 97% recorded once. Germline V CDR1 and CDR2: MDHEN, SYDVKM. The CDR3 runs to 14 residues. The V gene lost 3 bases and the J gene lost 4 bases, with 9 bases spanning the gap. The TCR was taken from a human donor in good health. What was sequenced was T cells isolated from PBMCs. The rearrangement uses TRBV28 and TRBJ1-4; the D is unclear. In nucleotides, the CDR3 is TGTGCCAGCAGTTTTGGAGGGAGTAATGAAAAACTGTTTTTT. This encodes CASSFGGSNEKLFF. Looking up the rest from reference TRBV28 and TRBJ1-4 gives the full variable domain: DVKVTQSSRYLVKRTGEKVFLECVQDMDHENMFWYRQDPGLGLRLIYFSYDVKMKEKGDIPEGYSVSREKKERFSLILESASTNQTSMYLCASSFGGSNEKLFFGSGTQLSVL.